Presented here are 28 T cell receptor beta chains from one specimen sequenced in a study of identical twins. MiXCR, applied by TCRdb to the 5' RACE reads, yields one record per CDR3 protein. The sample records roughly 1.6 million distinct CDR3 sequences, more than 30% being singletons. Sequencing was performed on cord blood. These receptors all come from a newborn girl in good health.

V usage is TRBV20-1 and J usage is TRBJ1-5; D not resolved. Germline V gene data show CDR1 as DFQATT and CDR2 as SNEGSKA (reference sequence). The V and J ends lost 0 bases and 4 bases respectively, with 16 bases between them. The CDR3 runs 16 residues. As DNA, the CDR3 is TGCAGTGCTAGAGATTATACAGTAGGACTGAATCAGCCCCAGCATTTT. Its protein is CSARDYTVGLNQPQHF.

This clonotype was seen repeatedly, ten times or more. V and J are TRBV25-1 and TRBJ1-2; TRBD1 aligns across 12 bases. The CDR3 consists of 14 residues. The J segment lost 6 bases and the V segment lost 2 bases, leaving 1 base of the junction unmatched. Germline CDR1 and CDR2: MGHDK and SYGVNS. The CDR3: CASSEGTGGDGYTF. The CDR3 region has the DNA TGTGCCAGCAGTGAAGGGACAGGGGGCGATGGCTACACCTTC.

The chain recombines TRBV5-1 with TRBJ1-1; 8 nucleotides agree with TRBD1. The V gene end was trimmed by 1 base and the J gene end by 1 base; junction bases not matched to a gene: 12. This CDR3 contains 18 residues. In germline, CDR1 is SGHRS, CDR2 YFSETQ. CDR3 sequence reads: CASSLRGTGRGSNTEAFF. CDR3 coding DNA: TGCGCCAGCAGCTTGAGGGGGACAGGAAGGGGCTCGAACACTGAAGCTTTCTTT. Complete variable domain (other parts from reference TRBV5-1 and TRBJ1-1): KAGVTQTPRYLIKTRGQQVTLSCSPISGHRSVSWYQQTPGQGLQFLFEYFSETQRNKGNFPGRFSGRQFSNSRSEMNVSTLELGDSALYLCASSLRGTGRGSNTEAFFGQGTRLTVV.

This clonotype was seen a few times. V usage is TRBV9 and J usage is TRBJ2-4; 9 bases line up with TRBD1. Per germline, CDR1 SGDLS and CDR2 YYNGEE. The CDR3 runs to 14 residues. J was trimmed by 6 bases and V by 0 bases; bases with no gene match: 1. As DNA, the CDR3 is TGTGCCAGCAGCGTAGGGGGACAGGGAAACATTCAGTACTTC. Amino acid sequence: CASSVGGQGNIQYF.

This rearrangement joins TRBV7-9 to TRBJ2-7; TRBD2 aligns across 9 bases. V trimming: 2 bases; J trimming: 6 bases; junction bases outside the gene matches: 11. The germline gives CDR1 SEHNR, CDR2 FQNEAQ (reference sequence). The CDR3 covers 16 residues. The CDR3 DNA sequence: TGTGCCAGCAGCTTATCGGGGGCGAGCGGGGGGTCCGAGCAGTACTTC. Translating gives CASSLSGASGGSEQYF.

The V call is TRBV13, the J call TRBJ2-7; no firm D call. The CDR3 runs 15 residues. CDR1 and CDR2 (germline): PRHDT, FYEKMQ (reference sequence). The germline V and J ends were trimmed by 1 base and 3 bases, with 13 bases remaining between them. The CDR3: CASSLERLLDYEQYF. The CDR3 nucleotides read TGTGCCAGCAGCTTAGAACGGCTTTTAGACTACGAGCAGTACTTC.

This clonotype was observed a few times. This sequence joins TRBV27 and TRBJ2-7; possible D gene TRBD2, 7 bases. The CDR3 runs 16 residues. Germline V gene data show CDR1 as MNHEY and CDR2 as SMNVEV (reference sequence). Trimming removed 4 bases from V and 3 bases from J, with 19 bases in between. The DNA of the CDR3 is TGTGCCAGCAGTTACGGCTCCACAGGGAGGGGCTACGAGCAGTACTTC. Protein: CASSYGSTGRGYEQYF.

This clonotype was seen only a few times. V gene TRBV5-1 combines with J gene TRBJ2-5, with D possibly being TRBD2 (7 bases). The CDR3 totals 14 residues. Trimming took 1 base from V and 13 from J, leaving 20 bases between them. The V gene's germline CDR1 is SGHRS and CDR2 YFSETQ. The CDR3 is CASSLIGLSGGSYF. In nucleotides, the CDR3 is TGCGCCAGCAGCTTGATCGGACTGTCGGGGGGCTCGTACTTC. Complete variable domain (other parts from reference TRBV5-1 and TRBJ2-5): KAGVTQTPRYLIKTRGQQVTLSCSPISGHRSVSWYQQTPGQGLQFLFEYFSETQRNKGNFPGRFSGRQFSNSRSEMNVSTLELGDSALYLCASSLIGLSGGSYFGPGTRLLVL.

This clonotype has a handful of counts. This chain uses TRBV28 with TRBJ1-5; 7 bases map to TRBD1. The germline V gene has CDR1 MDHEN and CDR2 SYDVKM. J was trimmed by 5 bases and V by 6 bases; bases with no gene match: 16. This CDR3 region has 17 residues. CDR3 residues: CASRAAGGSGPDQPQHF. As DNA, the CDR3 is TGTGCCAGCAGGGCTGCAGGGGGGTCAGGGCCCGATCAGCCCCAGCATTTT.

This rearrangement joins TRBV11-2 to TRBJ2-7; 10 bases align to TRBD1. The CDR3 runs 16 residues. Germline V CDR1 and CDR2: SGHAT, FQNNGV. J was trimmed by 2 bases and V by 5 bases; bases with no gene match: 9. As DNA, the CDR3 is TGTGCCAGCAGCGGGAGACAGGGGGCCTACCCCTACGAGCAGTACTTC. Translation gives CASSGRQGAYPYEQYF.

The genes are TRBV4-2 and TRBJ1-5; 7 nucleotides agree with TRBD1. The CDR3 is made up of 18 amino acids. Germline CDR1 is LGHNA and CDR2 is YNFKEQ. The trim removed 2 bases at V and 2 bases at J, leaving 12 bases unmatched. In DNA form, the CDR3 reads TGTGCCAGCAGCCAACGCCCCGGGACAGCGGGGGGCAATCAGCCCCAGCATTTT. Its protein is CASSQRPGTAGGNQPQHF.

The V and J genes are TRBV7-6 and TRBJ2-7; the match to TRBD2 covers 13 bases. V shed 2 bases, J shed 2 bases, and the junction held 3 bases outside the gene matches. The CDR3 covers 16 residues. Germline V gene lookup returns CDR1 SGHVS and CDR2 FNYEAQ. The CDR3 nucleotides read TGTGCCAGCAGCTTAATCGGGACTAGCGGGACCTACGAGCAGTACTTC. Translation: CASSLIGTSGTYEQYF.

The rearrangement uses TRBV7-9 and TRBJ2-3; 15 bases align to TRBD2. After removal of 6 bases from V and 4 bases from J, the junction contained 5 bases not matched to a gene. This CDR3 has 16 amino acids. Germline V CDR1 and CDR2: SEHNR, FQNEAQ (reference sequence). The chain's CDR3 is CASRRTSGRVADTQYF. CDR3 sequence (DNA): TGTGCCAGCAGGCGGACTAGCGGGAGGGTAGCAGATACGCAGTATTTT.

A note on this clonotype: This may be a read error, as it is one base from a much larger clone. The chain links TRBV3-1 to TRBJ2-3; D is perhaps TRBD2 (5 bases). This CDR3 has 11 residues. Trimming cost V 2 bases and J 8 bases, with 5 bases left between them. Germline V CDR1 and CDR2: LGHDT, YNNKEL (reference sequence). The DNA for the CDR3 is TGTGCCAGCAGCCAACTAGCTACGCAGTATTTT. Protein product: CASSQLATQYF.

This clonotype was seen only a few times. The chain uses TRBV7-2 and TRBJ2-7, with 8 nucleotides matching TRBD2. The CDR3 is 17 residues long. Germline CDR1 and CDR2: SGHTA and FQGNSA. The ends lost 1 base at V and 6 bases at J; junction bases unmatched: 14. CDR3 DNA sequence: TGTGCCAGCAGCTTAGGAGGAACCGGGACTAGTAATATCGAGCAGTACTTC. This codes for CASSLGGTGTSNIEQYF.

With respect to this clonotype: This clone may be a read error of a much larger clone one base away. The chain combines TRBV3-1 with TRBJ2-3; the match to TRBD2 covers 10 bases. Germline values: CDR1 LGHDT, CDR2 YNNKEL (reference sequence). After removal of 8 bases from V and 4 bases from J, the junction contained 6 bases not matched to a gene. CDR3 length: 14 amino acids. CDR3 residues: CASARTSGSDTQYF. CDR3 sequence (DNA): TGTGCCAGCGCCCGGACTAGCGGTTCAGATACGCAGTATTTT.

The chain couples TRBV5-1 to TRBJ2-2; D is perhaps TRBD1 (6 bases). V lost 7 bases and J 3 bases, leaving 10 bases between the germline ends. CDR1 is SGHRS, CDR2 YFSETQ, per germline. The CDR3 runs 13 residues. In nucleotides, the CDR3 is TGCGCCAGCCACCCAGGGGACACCGGGGAGCTGTTTTTT. Encoded protein: CASHPGDTGELFF.

The chain links TRBV24-1 to TRBJ1-5; the D is unclear. Germline CDR1 and CDR2: KGHDR and SFDVKD. V was cut by 4 bases and J by 4 bases, with 10 bases left in between. CDR3 length: 14 amino acids. CDR3 in amino acids: CATSEGKWNQPQHF. CDR3 bases: TGTGCCACCAGTGAGGGGAAGTGGAATCAGCCCCAGCATTTT.

This clonotype occurred once. The chain uses TRBV6-2 or TRBV6-3 and TRBJ2-1; D is perhaps TRBD1 or TRBD2 (6 bases each). The V end lost 8 bases, the J end lost 4 bases, and 18 bases lay between the germline ends. The CDR3 extends over 15 amino acids. Germline V gives CDR1 MNHEY, CDR2 SVGEGT. The CDR3 here is CASLFVGGHYNEQFF. The DNA for the CDR3 is TGTGCCAGCTTATTCGTCGGGGGCCATTACAATGAGCAGTTCTTC.

The rearrangement joins TRBV4-1 to TRBJ2-6, with D perhaps matching TRBD2 (6 bases). V lost 2 bases to trimming and J lost 8 bases, with 13 bases between them. The CDR3 spans 15 residues. The germline CDR1 and CDR2 sequences are MGHRA and YSYEKL. The CDR3 DNA is TGCGCCAGCAGCCAAACGGACGGGGGTCCCAACGTCCTGACTTTC. Translating it yields CASSQTDGGPNVLTF.

This clonotype was found a few times. The rearrangement joins TRBV5-1 to TRBJ1-6; TRBD1 matches 11 bases. CDR1 is SGHRS, CDR2 YFSETQ, per germline. J gave up 8 bases and V 0 bases, and 4 bases lay outside the gene matches. The CDR3 consists of 16 residues. CDR3 sequence reads: CASSLVGTGGDSPLHF. The CDR3 region has the DNA TGCGCCAGCAGCTTGGTCGGGACAGGGGGGGATTCACCCCTCCACTTT.

Notes on this clonotype: Possible read error: a much larger clone is one base away. This rearrangement joins TRBV20-1 to TRBJ1-2, with 7 bases aligning to TRBD1. CDR1 and CDR2 (germline): DFQATT, SNEGSKA (reference sequence). Germline trimming cut 0 bases from V and 7 bases from J; bases unmatched to any gene: 8. CDR3 length: 14 residues. The CDR3 nucleotides are TGCAGTGCTAGAGAACAACAGGGGCTCTCTGGCTACACCTTC. Encoded protein: CSAREQQGLSGYTF.

The genes are TRBV20-1 and TRBJ1-1, with no clear D. Looked up from germline, CDR1 is DFQATT and CDR2 is SNEGSKA (reference sequence). The CDR3 loop spans 12 amino acids. Trimming removed 3 bases from V and 3 bases from J, with 8 bases in between. For the CDR3, the DNA is TGCAGTGCTAGGCTTCCTTACACTGAAGCTTTCTTT. The encoded protein is CSARLPYTEAFF.

The chain joins TRBV7-9 to TRBJ2-1, with D unclear. The CDR3 consists of 16 residues. V shed 4 bases and J shed 6 bases, with 19 bases lying between them. The V gene's germline CDR1 is SEHNR and CDR2 FQNEAQ (reference sequence). The CDR3 protein is CASSSFKRLEVNEQFF. CDR3 sequence (DNA): TGTGCCAGCAGCTCATTCAAGAGGCTAGAAGTCAATGAGCAGTTCTTC.

The chain combines TRBV4-1 with TRBJ2-1; D might be TRBD1 (6 bases). The V end was cut by 3 bases, the J end by 6 bases, with 15 bases between. CDR1 and CDR2 (germline): MGHRA, YSYEKL. The CDR3 has 15 residues. CDR3 in DNA: TGCGCCAGCAGCCACACCCTAGTAGGGGGCAATGAGCAGTTCTTC. This sequence encodes CASSHTLVGGNEQFF.

This clonotype was seen repeatedly, ten times or more. The gene calls are TRBV27 and TRBJ2-1, with 8 positions matching TRBD2. This CDR3 is 17 amino acids long. J was trimmed by 0 bases and V by 2 bases; bases with no gene match: 6. CDR1 and CDR2 from the germline V gene are MNHEY and SMNVEV (reference sequence). CDR3 nucleotides: TGTGCCAGCAGTTTACCGGGGGGGACTACCTCCTACAATGAGCAGTTCTTC. Amino acids: CASSLPGGTTSYNEQFF.

V is TRBV10-3 and J is TRBJ1-1; 9 nucleotides align to TRBD1. Germline CDR1 ENHRY, CDR2 SYGVKD. V gave up 0 bases and J gave up 3 bases; unmatched junction bases: 8. This CDR3 is 17 amino acids long. The CDR3 protein is CAISESNRGRRDTEAFF. The CDR3 DNA sequence: TGTGCCATCAGTGAGTCGAACAGGGGGCGGAGGGACACTGAAGCTTTCTTT.

This rearrangement joins TRBV20-1 to TRBJ1-1; a weak D match, TRBD1 (5 bases). The CDR3 sequence is 9 residues long. CDR1 is DFQATT and CDR2 is SNEGSKA in the germline V gene (reference sequence). The CDR3 DNA reads TGCAGCGGAGGGGACGAAGCTTTCTTT. Its translation is CSGGDEAFF.